A single sample is the source of the 3 T cell receptor beta chains below, sequenced in a study of beta chain features in type 1 diabetes. Reverse transcribing all isolated RNA meant expressed TCRB transcripts were sequenced. Sequencing used immunoSEQ multiplex PCR; TCRdb keeps in-frame clones, though not all of them. The table shows 900,000 or so clones, with about 17% occurring only once. Specimen: naive CD4+ T cells from blood. Receptors were obtained from a woman under 30 in good health.

CDR3 coding DNA: TGCGCCAGCAGCCAAGTGGGATTCCGGGACTCTCTTTTACAAACCTACAATGAGCAGTTCTTC. Its translation is CASSQVGFRDSLLQTYNEQFF. The chain couples TRBV4-3 to TRBJ2-1, with D possibly matching TRBD2 (6 bases). Germline V gene data show CDR1 as LGHNA and CDR2 as YSLEER. This CDR3 spans 21 amino acids. Trimming left V 1 base short and J 2 bases short, with 27 bases between.

There are a few counts of this clone. The J gene is TRBJ2-5, the V gene TRBV28; D call uncertain. The CDR3 extends over 15 amino acids. V was cut by 5 bases and J by 5 bases, with 18 bases left in between. Germline V gene data show CDR1 as MDHEN and CDR2 as SYDVKM. The CDR3 sequence: CASSPIGDTGETQYF. The CDR3 bases are TGTGCCAGCAGTCCTATCGGTGATACCGGGGAGACCCAGTACTTC.

This clone was counted between two and nine times. J is TRBJ2-3 and V is TRBV2, with 9 bases that match TRBD2. The CDR3 is made up of 13 amino acids. V shed 9 bases, J shed 6 bases, and the junction held 7 bases outside the gene matches. Germline V CDR1 and CDR2: SNHLY, FYNNEI. CDR3 amino acids: CARGRREGDTQYF. The CDR3 coding sequence is TGTGCCAGAGGGAGGCGGGAGGGCGATACGCAGTATTTT.